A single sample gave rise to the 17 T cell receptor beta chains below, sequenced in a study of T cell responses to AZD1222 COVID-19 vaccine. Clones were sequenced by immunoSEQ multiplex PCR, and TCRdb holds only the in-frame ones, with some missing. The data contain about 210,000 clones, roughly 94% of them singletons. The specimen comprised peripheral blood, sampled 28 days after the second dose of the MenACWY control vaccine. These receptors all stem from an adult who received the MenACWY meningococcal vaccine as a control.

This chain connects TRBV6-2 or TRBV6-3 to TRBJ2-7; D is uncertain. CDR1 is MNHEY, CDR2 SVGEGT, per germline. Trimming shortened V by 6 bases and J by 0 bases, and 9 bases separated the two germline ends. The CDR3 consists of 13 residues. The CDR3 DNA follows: TGTGCCAGCAGCTTCGACCCCTCCTACGAGCAGTACTTC. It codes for CASSFDPSYEQYF.

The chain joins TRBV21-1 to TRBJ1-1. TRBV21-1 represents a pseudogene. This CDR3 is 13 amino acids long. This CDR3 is CASRKDETNGAFF. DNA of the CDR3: TGTGCCAGCAGGAAGGACGAGACCAATGGAGCTTTCTTT.

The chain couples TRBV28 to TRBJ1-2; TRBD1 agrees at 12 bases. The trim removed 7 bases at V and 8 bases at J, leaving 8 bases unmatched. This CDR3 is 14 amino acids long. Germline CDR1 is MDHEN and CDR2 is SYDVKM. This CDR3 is CASTSGQGARGYTF. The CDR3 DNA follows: TGTGCCAGCACTTCGGGACAGGGGGCGCGGGGCTACACCTTC.

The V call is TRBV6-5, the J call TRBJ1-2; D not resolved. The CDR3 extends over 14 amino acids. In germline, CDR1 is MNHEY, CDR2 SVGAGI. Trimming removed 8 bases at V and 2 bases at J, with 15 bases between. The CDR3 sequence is CASGPLAANYGYTF. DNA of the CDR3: TGTGCCAGCGGACCTCTGGCCGCAAACTATGGCTACACCTTC.

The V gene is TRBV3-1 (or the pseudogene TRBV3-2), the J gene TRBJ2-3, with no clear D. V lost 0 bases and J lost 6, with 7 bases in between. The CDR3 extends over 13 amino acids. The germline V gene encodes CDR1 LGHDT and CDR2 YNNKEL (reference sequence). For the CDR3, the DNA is TGTGCCAGCAGCCAAGATTGGGCGGATACGCAGTATTTT. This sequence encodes CASSQDWADTQYF.

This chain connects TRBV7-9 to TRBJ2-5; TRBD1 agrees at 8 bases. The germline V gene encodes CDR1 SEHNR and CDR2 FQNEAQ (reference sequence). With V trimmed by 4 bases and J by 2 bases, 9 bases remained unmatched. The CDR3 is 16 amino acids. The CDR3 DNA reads TGTGCCAGCAGCTCTAAAGCACGGACAGGGCAAGAGACCCAGTACTTC. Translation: CASSSKARTGQETQYF. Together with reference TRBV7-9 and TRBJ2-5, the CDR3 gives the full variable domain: DTGVSQNPRHKITKRGQNVTFRCDPISEHNRLYWYRQTLGQGPEFLTYFQNEAQLEKSRLLSDRFSAERPKGSFSTLEIQRTEQGDSAMYLCASSSKARTGQETQYFGPGTRLLVL.

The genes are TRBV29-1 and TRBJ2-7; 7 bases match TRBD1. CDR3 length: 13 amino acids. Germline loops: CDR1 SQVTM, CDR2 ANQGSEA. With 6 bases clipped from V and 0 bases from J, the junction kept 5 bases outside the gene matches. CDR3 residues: CSVNRDSSYEQYF. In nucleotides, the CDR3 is TGCAGCGTGAACCGGGACAGCTCCTACGAGCAGTACTTC.

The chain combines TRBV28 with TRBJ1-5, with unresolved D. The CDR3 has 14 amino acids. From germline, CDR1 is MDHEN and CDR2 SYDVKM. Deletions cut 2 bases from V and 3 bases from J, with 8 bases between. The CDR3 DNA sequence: TGTGCCAGCAGTTTAGGCAAGGTCAATCAGCCCCAGCATTTT. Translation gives CASSLGKVNQPQHF.

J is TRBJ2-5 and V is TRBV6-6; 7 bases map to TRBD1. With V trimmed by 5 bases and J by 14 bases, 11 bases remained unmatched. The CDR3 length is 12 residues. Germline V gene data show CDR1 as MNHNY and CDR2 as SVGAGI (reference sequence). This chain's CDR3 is CASSPTGDIIYF. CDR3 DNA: TGTGCCAGCAGTCCTACAGGGGACATCATATACTTC.

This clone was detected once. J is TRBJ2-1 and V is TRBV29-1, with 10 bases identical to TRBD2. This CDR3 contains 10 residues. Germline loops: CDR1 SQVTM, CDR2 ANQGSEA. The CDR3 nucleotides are TGCAGTTTCCTAGCGGGGGAACGGTTCTTC. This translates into CSFLAGERFF.

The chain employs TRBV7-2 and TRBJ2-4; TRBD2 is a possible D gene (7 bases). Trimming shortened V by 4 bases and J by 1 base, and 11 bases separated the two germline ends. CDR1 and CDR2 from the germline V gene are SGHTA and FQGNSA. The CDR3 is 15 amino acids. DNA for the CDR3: TGTGCCAGCAGCTGGGGGGGGCGGGCCAAAAACATTCAGTACTTC. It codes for CASSWGGRAKNIQYF.

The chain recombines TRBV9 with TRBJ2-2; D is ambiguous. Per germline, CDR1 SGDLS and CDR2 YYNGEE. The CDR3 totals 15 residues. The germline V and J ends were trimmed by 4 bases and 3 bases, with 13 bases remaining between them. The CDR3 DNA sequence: TGTGCCAGCAGCCCTATGGCAGGTTACACCGGGGAGCTGTTTTTT. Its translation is CASSPMAGYTGELFF.

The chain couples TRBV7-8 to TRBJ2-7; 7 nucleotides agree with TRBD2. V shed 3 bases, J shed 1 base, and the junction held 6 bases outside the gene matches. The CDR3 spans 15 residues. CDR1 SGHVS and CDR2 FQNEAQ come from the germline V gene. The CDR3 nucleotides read TGTGCCAGCAGCTTCGCACTAGCGAAATCCTACGAGCAGTACTTC. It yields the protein CASSFALAKSYEQYF.

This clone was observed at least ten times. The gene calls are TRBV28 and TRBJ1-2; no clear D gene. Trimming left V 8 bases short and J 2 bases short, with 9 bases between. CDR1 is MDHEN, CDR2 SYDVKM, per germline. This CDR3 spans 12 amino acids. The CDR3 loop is CASQPRNYGYTF. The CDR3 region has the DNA TGTGCCAGCCAGCCTAGGAACTATGGCTACACCTTC.

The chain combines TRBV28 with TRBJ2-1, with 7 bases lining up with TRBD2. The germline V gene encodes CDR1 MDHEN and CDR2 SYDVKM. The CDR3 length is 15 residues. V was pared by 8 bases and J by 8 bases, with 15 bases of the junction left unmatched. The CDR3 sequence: CASGPQTGGRYEQFF. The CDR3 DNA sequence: TGTGCCAGCGGACCCCAGACGGGGGGAAGGTATGAGCAGTTCTTC.

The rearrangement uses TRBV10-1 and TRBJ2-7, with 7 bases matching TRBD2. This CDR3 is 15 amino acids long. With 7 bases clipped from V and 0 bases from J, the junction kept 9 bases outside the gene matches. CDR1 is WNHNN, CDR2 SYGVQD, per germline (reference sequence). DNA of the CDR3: TGCGCCAGCATTCGCCCTAGCGGTAGCTCCTACGAGCAGTACTTC. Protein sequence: CASIRPSGSSYEQYF.

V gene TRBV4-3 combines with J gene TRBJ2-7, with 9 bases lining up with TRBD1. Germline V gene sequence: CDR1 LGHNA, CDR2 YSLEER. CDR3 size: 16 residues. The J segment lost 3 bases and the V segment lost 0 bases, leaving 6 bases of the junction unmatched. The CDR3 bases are TGCGCCAGCAGCCAAGATCGGGGGACAGGGAACTACGAGCAGTACTTC. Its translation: CASSQDRGTGNYEQYF.